This T cell receptor (beta chain) was recorded in a study of blood T cell repertoires in COVID-19. Overall study context: Sources were T cells, B-cell-depleted T cells, or PBMCs; the material itself was cDNA or gDNA.

Authors' data handling: Amplification of reference gene primers was used by the study to estimate nucleated cell counts. Assay used: immunoSEQ multiplex PCR; TCRdb lists only in-frame clones, some missing. The V and J calls and clone size come from that table; D and trimming were worked out from the DNA. This sample has 72,000 or so clones, with around 90% found just once. The CDR3 runs to 16 residues. Germline CDR1 is LNHDA and CDR2 is SQIVND (reference sequence). J lost 5 bases, V lost 4 bases, and 10 bases had no gene match. Sample: peripheral blood. This clonotype originated in an elderly woman with acute or convalescent COVID-19. The V and J genes are TRBV19 and TRBJ1-4; 7 nucleotides align to TRBD1. The CDR3 sequence: CASSTLGGGENEKLFF. DNA of the CDR3: TGTGCCAGTAGTACCCTCGGAGGGGGCGAAAATGAAAAACTGTTTTTT.